Listed here are 26 T cell receptor beta chains from one sample, sequenced in a study of cytomegalovirus exposure and HLA in healthy donors. The PCR had 60 Vbeta and 13 Jbeta primers. Sequencing used immunoSEQ multiplex PCR; TCRdb keeps in-frame clones, though not all of them. The data hold approximately 150,000 clones, with roughly four fifths observed a single time. What was sequenced was PBMCs. These receptors were obtained from a girl aged 5 to 17 in good health and CMV-seropositive.

This chain links TRBV13 with TRBJ2-7; 7 positions match TRBD1. The CDR3 covers 13 residues. J lost 7 bases, V lost 5 bases, and 8 bases had no gene match. The germline gives CDR1 PRHDT, CDR2 FYEKMQ (reference sequence). CDR3 sequence: CASSRDRAGEQYF. The CDR3 region has the DNA TGTGCCAGCAGCCGAGACAGGGCAGGGGAGCAGTACTTC.

J is TRBJ2-3 and V is TRBV6-4; 13 nucleotides align to TRBD2. There are 15 residues in the CDR3. The V and J ends lost 2 bases and 4 bases, in that order; junction bases with no gene match: 0. Looked up from germline, CDR1 is MRHNA and CDR2 is SNTAGT. This chain's CDR3 is CASSDTSGGADTQYF. Here the CDR3 DNA reads TGTGCCAGCAGTGACACTAGCGGGGGGGCAGATACGCAGTATTTT.

This clone was counted once. The J gene is TRBJ2-7, the V gene TRBV11-3; tentative D call: TRBD2 (6 bases). The CDR3 sequence is 14 residues long. Germline-derived CDR1 and CDR2 are SGHNT and YENEEA. The germline V and J ends were trimmed by 4 bases and 7 bases, with 17 bases remaining between them. The CDR3 DNA is TGTGCCAGCAGCTCCGGGGGTGAGGGAGAGGAGCAGTACTTC. Its translation is CASSSGGEGEEQYF.

The chain is built from TRBV27 and TRBJ1-5; 7 bases align to TRBD1. Germline lookup yields CDR1 MNHEY and CDR2 SMNVEV (reference sequence). CDR3 length: 16 amino acids. Losses at the gene ends were 5 bases for V and 0 bases for J; bases not matched to a gene: 7. The CDR3 DNA sequence: TGTGCCAGCAGTCCCCGGGACAGATATAGCAATCAGCCCCAGCATTTT. It encodes CASSPRDRYSNQPQHF.

The sample holds one count of this clone. The chain carries TRBV6-1 and TRBJ2-1; 15 bases are shared with TRBD2. V lost 6 bases to trimming and J lost 7 bases; unmatched junction nucleotides: 4. The CDR3 totals 15 residues. CDR1 is MNHNS, CDR2 SASEGT, per germline. The CDR3 loop is CASRLGLAGGNEQFF. Here the CDR3 DNA reads TGTGCCAGCAGACTGGGACTAGCGGGGGGTAATGAGCAGTTCTTC.

This clone was detected once. The chain carries TRBV19 and TRBJ2-7; D ambiguous. Germline V lookup: CDR1 LNHDA, CDR2 SQIVND (reference sequence). The CDR3 covers 12 residues. The ends were cut back, 5 bases at V and 3 bases at J, with 8 bases in the middle. In DNA, the CDR3 is TGTGCCAGTAGTGACCGCGGCTACGAGCAGTACTTC. It encodes CASSDRGYEQYF.

This clone was recorded only once. The chain joins TRBV25-1 to TRBJ2-5; D perhaps matches TRBD2 (6 bases). Trimming took off 5 bases at V and 5 bases at J, with 15 bases between the two ends. Per the germline V gene, CDR1 is MGHDK and CDR2 is SYGVNS. CDR3 length equals 14 residues. CDR3 loop: CASSPFGSSETQYF. Here the CDR3 DNA reads TGTGCCAGCAGTCCCTTCGGGAGTTCGGAGACCCAGTACTTC. The variable domain in full, with the rest retrieved from reference TRBV25-1 and TRBJ2-5, is EADIYQTPRYLVIGTGKKITLECSQTMGHDKMYWYQQDPGMELHLIHYSYGVNSTEKGDLSSESTVSRIRTEHFPLTLESARPSHTSQYLCASSPFGSSETQYFGPGTRLLVL.

The gene calls are TRBV6-5 and TRBJ1-1, with a weak D call TRBD1 (5 bases). V lost 9 bases to trimming and J lost 3 bases, with 17 bases between them. Germline loops: CDR1 MNHEY, CDR2 SVGAGI. The CDR3 contains 14 residues. The CDR3 spells CASRRQTAHTEAFF. CDR3 bases: TGTGCCAGTAGAAGACAGACGGCGCACACTGAAGCTTTCTTT.

V is TRBV27 and J is TRBJ2-1, with TRBD1 matching over 9 bases. The CDR3 is made up of 14 amino acids. The J segment lost 3 bases and the V segment lost 6 bases, leaving 3 bases of the junction unmatched. CDR1 MNHEY and CDR2 SMNVEV come from the germline V gene (reference sequence). CDR3 in DNA: TGTGCCAGCAGCGGGACAGGGCGCTACAATGAGCAGTTCTTC. Translation: CASSGTGRYNEQFF.

The genes are TRBV7-8 and TRBJ2-1, with D possibly TRBD1 on 6 matching bases. The CDR3 length is 15 residues. The V gene's germline CDR1 is SGHVS and CDR2 FQNEAQ. V was trimmed by 4 bases and J by 5 bases, leaving 15 bases between them. The CDR3 reads CASSSISKGDNEQFF. As DNA, the CDR3 is TGTGCCAGCAGCTCTATTAGCAAGGGGGACAATGAGCAGTTCTTC.

The CDR3 is CASSIGQGGNQPQHF. CDR3 nucleotides: TGCGCCAGCAGCATAGGACAGGGTGGCAATCAGCCCCAGCATTTT. This chain links TRBV5-1 with TRBJ1-5, with 8 bases matching TRBD1. Germline lookup yields CDR1 SGHRS and CDR2 YFSETQ. The ends lost 4 bases at V and 2 bases at J; junction bases unmatched: 5. The CDR3 is made up of 15 amino acids.

The rearrangement joins TRBV5-4 to TRBJ1-2; the match to TRBD1 covers 7 bases. Trimming at V came to 4 bases and at J to 6 bases, leaving 9 bases not matched to a gene. The CDR3 has 14 residues. Germline assignment: CDR1 SGHNT and CDR2 YYREEE (reference sequence). CDR3 bases: TGTGCCAGCAGCCTGAGACAGGGCACAGATGGCTACACCTTC. As protein: CASSLRQGTDGYTF.

V gene TRBV18 combines with J gene TRBJ2-1; tentatively, D is TRBD1 (6 bases). Germline V gene lookup returns CDR1 KGHSH and CDR2 LQKENI. This CDR3 spans 13 amino acids. V lost 5 bases and J 9 bases, leaving 14 bases between the germline ends. CDR3 in amino acids: CASSNGQWLEQFF. Here the CDR3 DNA reads TGTGCCAGCTCAAACGGACAGTGGCTTGAGCAGTTCTTC.

The chain uses TRBV7-3 and TRBJ1-1; D is unclear. The CDR3 runs to 13 residues. Between the trimmed V and J ends, which lost 5 bases and 1 base, there was a span of 8 bases. Per germline, CDR1 SGHTA and CDR2 FQGTGA. The CDR3 sequence: CASSNYKNTEAFF. For the CDR3, the DNA is TGTGCCAGCAGCAACTACAAGAACACTGAAGCTTTCTTT.

The chain joins TRBV4-2 to TRBJ2-5; D perhaps matches TRBD1 (6 bases). Looked up from germline, CDR1 is LGHNA and CDR2 is YNFKEQ. The CDR3 is 15 amino acids. V lost 0 bases, J lost 5 bases, and 13 bases lay in between. The CDR3 here is CASSQEGQRMETQYF. In DNA form, the CDR3 reads TGTGCCAGCAGCCAAGAAGGACAGCGGATGGAGACCCAGTACTTC.

The chain links TRBV30 to TRBJ1-2; possibly TRBD1 for D (5 bases). V was pared by 2 bases and J by 7 bases, with 14 bases between. Germline CDR1 GTSNPN, CDR2 SVGIG (reference sequence). The CDR3 runs 13 residues. Here the CDR3 DNA reads TGTGCCTGGAGTACAGGAAATGGAGTTGGCTACACCTTC. It translates to CAWSTGNGVGYTF. The full variable domain, completed using reference TRBV30 and TRBJ1-2, is SQTIHQWPATLVQPVGSPLSLECTVEGTSNPNLYWYRQAAGRGLQLLFYSVGIGQISSEVPQNLSASRPQDRQFILSSKKLLLSDSGFYLCAWSTGNGVGYTFGSGTRLTVV.

V usage is TRBV4-1 and J usage is TRBJ2-1; no definite D call. V shed 3 bases and J shed 0 bases, with 6 bases lying between them. From germline, CDR1 is MGHRA and CDR2 YSYEKL. This CDR3 has 14 amino acids. DNA of the CDR3: TGCGCCAGCAGCCACCGCGCCTCCTACAATGAGCAGTTCTTC. As protein: CASSHRASYNEQFF.

J is TRBJ1-2 and V is TRBV5-1; TRBD1 agrees at 7 bases. This CDR3 spans 13 amino acids. V was clipped by 4 bases and J by 2 bases; unmatched bases: 2. Germline CDR1 SGHRS, CDR2 YFSETQ. CDR3 nucleotide sequence: TGCGCCAGCAGCCGGGACAGCAACTATGGCTACACCTTC. Protein: CASSRDSNYGYTF.

The rearrangement joins TRBV5-6 to TRBJ2-7, with 7 bases identical to TRBD2. The CDR3 consists of 16 residues. Germline CDR1 SGHDT, CDR2 YYEEEE. V shed 3 bases and J 5 bases; nucleotides not matched to a gene: 14. CDR3 residues: CASSSEFGRNKDEQYF. As DNA, the CDR3 is TGTGCCAGCAGCTCGGAATTCGGGAGGAACAAGGACGAGCAGTACTTC.

The V call is TRBV15, the J call TRBJ2-5; 10 nucleotides match TRBD2. The CDR3 has 15 amino acids. Germline CDR1 is LNHNV and CDR2 is YYDKDF (reference sequence). The V segment lost 6 bases and the J segment 2 bases; nucleotides outside the gene matches: 6. The CDR3 here is CATRTGLADQETQYF. The DNA for the CDR3 is TGTGCCACCAGGACCGGACTAGCGGATCAAGAGACCCAGTACTTC.

The chain links TRBV9 to TRBJ2-4; 7 bases fit TRBD2. Losses at the gene ends were 7 bases for V and 5 bases for J; bases not matched to a gene: 9. Looked up from germline, CDR1 is SGDLS and CDR2 is YYNGEE. CDR3 length equals 14 residues. DNA of the CDR3: TGTGCCAGCGGGGAGGGTCCCTACCAAAACATTCAGTACTTC. This codes for CASGEGPYQNIQYF.

The genes are TRBV27 and TRBJ1-1; possible D gene TRBD1, 6 bases. Trimming shortened V by 6 bases and J by 3 bases, and 14 bases separated the two germline ends. This CDR3 contains 14 residues. CDR1 and CDR2 from the germline V gene are MNHEY and SMNVEV (reference sequence). This chain's CDR3 is CASSPNRDYTEAFF. CDR3 nucleotides: TGTGCCAGCAGCCCCAACAGGGATTACACTGAAGCTTTCTTT.

The chain is built from TRBV6-6 and TRBJ2-2; 8 bases line up with TRBD1. Trimming took 7 bases from V and 1 from J; bases not matched to a gene: 5. The CDR3 covers 15 residues. Germline V lookup: CDR1 MNHNY, CDR2 SVGAGI (reference sequence). The CDR3: CASNPGQGNTGELFF. Written as DNA, the CDR3 is TGTGCCAGCAACCCCGGACAGGGGAACACCGGGGAGCTGTTTTTT.

This sequence joins TRBV11-2 and TRBJ1-4; TRBD1 matches 9 bases. V shed 4 bases and J 7 bases; nucleotides not matched to a gene: 7. Germline CDR1 SGHAT, CDR2 FQNNGV. The length of the CDR3 is 15 residues. This CDR3 reads CASSSYTGGVEKLFF. CDR3 DNA: TGTGCCAGCAGCTCGTACACAGGGGGCGTTGAAAAACTGTTTTTT.

This chain links TRBV7-2 with TRBJ2-3, with D unresolved. The CDR3 length is 12 residues. V was pared by 2 bases and J by 6 bases, with 6 bases between. CDR1 is SGHTA, CDR2 FQGNSA, per germline. CDR3 DNA sequence: TGTGCCAGCAGCTTATACGGGGATACGCAGTATTTT. Its protein is CASSLYGDTQYF. Based on the CDR3 plus reference TRBV7-2 and TRBJ2-3, the full variable domain is GAGVSQSPSNKVTEKGKDVELRCDPISGHTALYWYRQSLGQGLEFLIYFQGNSAPDKSGLPSDRFSAERTGGSVSTLTIQRTQQEDSAVYLCASSLYGDTQYFGPGTRLTVL.

The V gene is TRBV29-1, the J gene TRBJ2-3, with unresolved D. The V end was cut by 1 base, the J end by 4 bases, with 15 bases between. Germline V gene lookup returns CDR1 SQVTM and CDR2 ANQGSEA. This CDR3 contains 15 residues. The CDR3 DNA reads TGCAGCGTTGAAGGCCTAGTCCAAATGCCAGATACGCAGTATTTT. This encodes CSVEGLVQMPDTQYF.